This entry concerns a single TCR beta chain. Antigen: not known. The data were taken from a study of naive and memory T cell subsets. Study-wide results and caveats: Especially in CD8 cells, naive repertoires contained a few larger clonotypes, possibly CD45RA-re-expressing memory cells.

This CDR3 comprises 13 residues. The germline gives CDR1 DFQATT, CDR2 SNEGSKA (reference sequence). V was shortened by 3 bases and J by 2 bases, with 7 bases between the two germline ends. Two oligonucleotides, mixed equimolar, formed the beta constant-region primer covering TRBC1 and TRBC2. The ligated cDNA underwent four PCR rounds using SP2 and nested alpha and beta constant-region primers. TCRdb re-called the UMI-ligation and nested PCR reads with MiXCR, one entry per CDR3 protein. The table shows about 90,000 distinct CDR3 sequences, with 11% occurring only once. The TCR was taken from a human donor in good health. V and J are TRBV20-1 and TRBJ2-2; D gene unclear. The sequencing sample was made of naive CD4+ T cells from blood. The CDR3 DNA is TGCAGTGCTAGGCAGAGAAACACCGGGGAGCTGTTTTTT. Translation: CSARQRNTGELFF.